The subject of this entry is one T cell receptor (beta chain). The data were obtained in a study of cytomegalovirus exposure and HLA in healthy donors. Germline lookup yields CDR1 LGHNA and CDR2 YSLEER. The CDR3 runs 16 residues. Trimming took 0 bases from V and 6 from J; bases not matched to a gene: 7. Amplification used 60 Vbeta primers and 13 Jbeta primers. The protocol was immunoSEQ multiplex PCR, while the TCRdb copy is restricted to in-frame clones and leaves out a portion. The repertoire has fewer than 200,000 clones, less than 90% of them found once; the top ten carry 0.2% to 0.3%. The donors comprised healthy bone marrow donors.

The sequencing input was PBMCs. The source of this sequence is a girl in the first two years of life in good health and CMV-seronegative. This chain connects TRBV4-3 to TRBJ2-7, with 11 bases that match TRBD2. The CDR3 region is CASSQDPLAGASEQYF. As DNA, the CDR3 is TGCGCCAGCAGCCAAGATCCACTAGCGGGAGCAAGCGAGCAGTACTTC.